This TCR beta chain was profiled in a study of blood T cell repertoires in COVID-19. In the study overall: Whether acute or convalescent, the COVID-19 samples came from the United States, Italy and Spain. In each case, the material was cDNA or gDNA derived from T cells, B-cell-depleted T cells, or PBMCs.

CDR3 size: 13 residues. V lost 2 bases to trimming and J lost 5 bases, with 6 bases between them. CDR1 and CDR2 from the germline V gene are LGHDT and YNNKEL (reference sequence). In the original processing: Nucleated cell number was recorded as an estimate derived from reference gene primer amplification. This table comes from immunoSEQ multiplex PCR, and its TCRdb copy is limited to in-frame clones, with some not included. D and trimming were read from the DNA, whereas the V and J calls and clone size are those reported in that table. The data hold about 240,000 clones, with around 87% observed a single time.

This sequence originates from a woman aged 70-85 years with active or convalescent COVID-19. The sequenced sample was peripheral blood. The V call is TRBV3-1 (or the pseudogene TRBV3-2), the J call TRBJ2-2; tentatively, D is TRBD2 (6 bases). CDR3 sequence reads: CASSQRGTGELFF. In nucleotides, the CDR3 is TGTGCCAGCAGCCAACGGGGGACCGGGGAGCTGTTTTTT.